Each of the 7 T cell receptor beta chains below was sequenced from the same sample in a study of blood T cell repertoires in COVID-19. Produced via immunoSEQ multiplex PCR; TCRdb's table is partial and in-frame only. Of 130,000 to 150,000 clones listed, more than 70% are singletons. Sequencing input: peripheral blood. The receptors shown here come from a human donor in a cohort sampled during active COVID-19.

This chain connects TRBV2 to TRBJ2-7; the match to TRBD2 covers 9 bases. The CDR3 is 14 amino acids. Unmatched junction bases numbered 4, after V lost 5 bases and J lost 2 bases. Germline V gives CDR1 SNHLY, CDR2 FYNNEI. The CDR3 bases are TGTGCCAGCAGTCTACTAGCGGGTCCCTACGAGCAGTACTTC. Residues: CASSLLAGPYEQYF.

This sequence joins TRBV27 and TRBJ1-2; D unclear. Trimming took 6 bases from V and 2 from J, leaving 10 bases between them. The CDR3 is 13 residues long. CDR1 and CDR2 (germline): MNHEY, SMNVEV (reference sequence). The CDR3 nucleotides are TGTGCCAGCAGCCCTAAGCCCAACTATGGCTACACCTTC. Protein: CASSPKPNYGYTF.

The rearrangement links TRBV5-1 to TRBJ1-1; 9 nucleotides line up with TRBD1. This CDR3 has 14 amino acids. Unmatched junction bases numbered 6, after V lost 5 bases and J lost 4 bases. Germline assignment: CDR1 SGHRS and CDR2 YFSETQ. The DNA for the CDR3 is TGCGCCAGCAGACGGACAGGGGCCGGCACTGAAGCTTTCTTT. Residues: CASRRTGAGTEAFF. Looking up the rest from reference TRBV5-1 and TRBJ1-1 gives the full variable domain: KAGVTQTPRYLIKTRGQQVTLSCSPISGHRSVSWYQQTPGQGLQFLFEYFSETQRNKGNFPGRFSGRQFSNSRSEMNVSTLELGDSALYLCASRRTGAGTEAFFGQGTRLTVV.

As concerns this clone: Other DNA variants within this sample encode the same CDR3. CDR3 in amino acids: CASSSDRGHTDTQYF. The CDR3 nucleotides read TGTGCCAGCAGCTCCGACAGGGGCCACACAGATACGCAGTATTTT. This chain uses TRBV7-2 with TRBJ2-3, with 8 bases lining up with TRBD1. The CDR3 covers 15 residues. Germline CDR1 and CDR2: SGHTA and FQGNSA. Unmatched junction bases numbered 5, after V lost 4 bases and J lost 2 bases. Full variable domain (missing parts from reference TRBV7-2 and TRBJ2-3): GAGVSQSPSNKVTEKGKDVELRCDPISGHTALYWYRQSLGQGLEFLIYFQGNSAPDKSGLPSDRFSAERTGGSVSTLTIQRTQQEDSAVYLCASSSDRGHTDTQYFGPGTRLTVL.

This clone was recorded only once. The CDR3 sequence is CASSPRSYNEQFF. The DNA for the CDR3 is TGTGCCAGCAGCCCCCGCAGCTACAATGAGCAGTTCTTC. The chain is built from TRBV11-2 and TRBJ2-1; no clear D gene. The CDR3 contains 13 residues. Germline CDR1 reads SGHAT; CDR2 reads FQNNGV. V gave up 5 bases and J gave up 3 bases, with 8 bases separating them.

V is TRBV19 and J is TRBJ2-1, with 9 bases identical to TRBD2. After removal of 3 bases from V and 4 bases from J, the junction contained 4 bases not matched to a gene. The CDR3 length is 15 residues. Germline V gives CDR1 LNHDA, CDR2 SQIVND (reference sequence). The CDR3 sequence is CASSMAGGPYNEQFF. CDR3 bases: TGTGCCAGTAGTATGGCGGGAGGGCCATACAATGAGCAGTTCTTC. The entire variable domain, with the rest obtained from reference TRBV19 and TRBJ2-1, is as follows: DGGITQSPKYLFRKEGQNVTLSCEQNLNHDAMYWYRQDPGQGLRLIYYSQIVNDFQKGDIAEGYSVSREKKESFPLTVTSAQKNPTAFYLCASSMAGGPYNEQFFGPGTRLTVL.

The chain is built from TRBV30 and TRBJ1-1; D remains unclear. Germline-derived CDR1 and CDR2 are GTSNPN and SVGIG (reference sequence). V lost 0 bases to trimming and J lost 0 bases, with 5 bases between them. This CDR3 comprises 13 residues. The CDR3, as DNA: TGTGCCTGGAGTGTCCAGGTGAACACTGAAGCTTTCTTT. Translated: CAWSVQVNTEAFF.